This TCR beta chain was found in a study of vaccination and CD4 T cells after COVID-19. This clonotype was seen a few times. Antigen specificity is unknown. Sample treatment: approximately 9-day PBMC culture with coronavirus spike peptide pools or control peptides (ViraFEST assay). J was trimmed by 4 bases and V by 0 bases; bases with no gene match: 1. The CDR3 length is 15 residues. Germline V gives CDR1 MNHEY, CDR2 SMNVEV (reference sequence). The assay that was used to sequence DNA from cultured CD4+ T cells was the Oncomine TCR Beta short-read assay. TCRdb reprocessed the PCR reads via MiXCR and lists one record per CDR3 protein. In the table there are 15,000 or so distinct CDR3 sequences, 36% of which are singletons.

The specimen comprised CD4+ T cells from blood, cultured in vitro, sampled before SARS-CoV-2 vaccination. This clonotype was obtained from a human donor who received a COVID-19 vaccine. V and J are TRBV27 and TRBJ2-5, with TRBD2 identical over 11 bases. This CDR3 reads CASSLSSGGGETQYF. Written as DNA, the CDR3 is TGTGCCAGCAGTTTATCTAGCGGGGGGGGAGAGACCCAGTACTTC.